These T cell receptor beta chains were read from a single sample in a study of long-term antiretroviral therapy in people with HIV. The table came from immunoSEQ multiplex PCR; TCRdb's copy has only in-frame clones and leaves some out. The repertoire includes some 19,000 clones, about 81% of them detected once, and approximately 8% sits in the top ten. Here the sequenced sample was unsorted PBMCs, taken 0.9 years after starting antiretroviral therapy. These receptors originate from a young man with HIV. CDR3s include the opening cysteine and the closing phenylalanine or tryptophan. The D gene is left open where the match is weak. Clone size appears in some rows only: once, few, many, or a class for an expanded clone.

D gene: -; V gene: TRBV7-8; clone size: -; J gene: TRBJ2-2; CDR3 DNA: TGTGCCAGCAAAGTTGGCGGGGAGCTGTTTTTT; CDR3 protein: CASKVGGELFF
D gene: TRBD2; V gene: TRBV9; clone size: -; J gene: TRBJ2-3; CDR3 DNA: TGTGCCAGCAGCGTAGTGGGACTAGGCATAGATACGCAGTATTTT; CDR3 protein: CASSVVGLGIDTQYF
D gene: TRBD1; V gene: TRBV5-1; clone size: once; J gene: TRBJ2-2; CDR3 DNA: TGCGCCAGCAGCCGCGGGACAGGCTTGACCGGGGAGCTGTTTTTT; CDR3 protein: CASSRGTGLTGELFF
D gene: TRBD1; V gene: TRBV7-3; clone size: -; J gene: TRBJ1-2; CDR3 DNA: TGTGCCAGCAGCCGACAGGGAGCGGGTGGCTACACCTTC; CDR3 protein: CASSRQGAGGYTF
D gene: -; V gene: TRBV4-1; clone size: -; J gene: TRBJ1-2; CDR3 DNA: TGCGCCAGCAGCCAAGACCCCCGGGGGAGCACGTATGGCTACACCTTC; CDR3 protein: CASSQDPRGSTYGYTF
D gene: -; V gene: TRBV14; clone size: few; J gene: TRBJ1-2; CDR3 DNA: TGTGCCAGCAGCCTAACCCGCCGCGGAGGGGTGCATGGCTACACCTTC; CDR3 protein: CASSLTRRGGVHGYTF
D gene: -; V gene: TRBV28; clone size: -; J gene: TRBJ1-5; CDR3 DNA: TGTGCCAGCAGCCCTTCGGGTGACGGGGGTAGGTATAGGCTGAGCAATCAGCCCCAGCATTTT; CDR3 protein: CASSPSGDGGRYRLSNQPQHF
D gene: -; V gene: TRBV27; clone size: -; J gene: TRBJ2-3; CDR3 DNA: TGTGCCAGCAGTTTAAGGTTGGGGGCCCCCACAGATACGCAGTATTTT; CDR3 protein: CASSLRLGAPTDTQYF
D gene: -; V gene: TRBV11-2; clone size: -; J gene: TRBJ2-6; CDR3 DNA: TGTGCCAGCAGCTTAGGTTCTGGGGCCAACGTCCTGACTTTC; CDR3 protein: CASSLGSGANVLTF
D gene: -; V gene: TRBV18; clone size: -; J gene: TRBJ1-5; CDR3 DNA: TGTGCCAGCTCACAACATCCGGATCAGCCCCAGCATTTT; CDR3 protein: CASSQHPDQPQHF
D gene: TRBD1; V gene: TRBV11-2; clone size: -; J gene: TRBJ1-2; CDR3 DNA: TGTGCCAGCAGCACCTACAGGGGTAGGACCCCTAACTATGGCTACACCTTC; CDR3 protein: CASSTYRGRTPNYGYTF
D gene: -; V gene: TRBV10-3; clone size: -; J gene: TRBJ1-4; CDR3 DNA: TGTGCCATCGGATATCGGAATGAAAAACTGTTTTTT; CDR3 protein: CAIGYRNEKLFF
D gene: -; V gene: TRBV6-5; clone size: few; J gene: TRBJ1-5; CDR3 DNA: TGTGCCAGCAGTTACGCGGGGCTGGGCAATCAGCCCCAGCATTTT; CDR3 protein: CASSYAGLGNQPQHF
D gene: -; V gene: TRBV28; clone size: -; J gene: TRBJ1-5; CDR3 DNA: TGTGCCAGCACCCTGCCCAATCAGCCCCAGCATTTT; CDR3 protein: CASTLPNQPQHF